These 9 T cell receptor beta chains were sequenced from one sample in a study of cytomegalovirus exposure and HLA in healthy donors. The PCR ran on 60 Vbeta and 13 Jbeta primers. Profiled with immunoSEQ multiplex PCR; TCRdb holds only in-frame clones, not every one. The table records 210,000 or so clones, about 85% of them present only once. The sample taken for sequencing was PBMCs. Every receptor here comes from a girl aged 2-10 years in good health and CMV-seronegative.

V is TRBV7-3 and J is TRBJ2-1; D is undetermined. There are 13 residues in the CDR3. Trimming removed 4 bases from V and 6 bases from J, with 10 bases in between. Germline CDR1 SGHTA, CDR2 FQGTGA. DNA for the CDR3: TGTGCCAGCAGCTCCTATACCGGCAATGAGCAGTTCTTC. The encoded protein is CASSSYTGNEQFF. The variable domain in full, with the rest retrieved from reference TRBV7-3 and TRBJ2-1, is GAGVSQTPSNKVTEKGKYVELRCDPISGHTALYWYRQSLGQGPEFLIYFQGTGAADDSGLPNDRFFAVRPEGSVSTLKIQRTERGDSAVYLCASSSYTGNEQFFGPGTRLTVL.

Of note for this clone: Other DNA variants within this sample encode the same CDR3. The chain has TRBV5-4 and TRBJ2-5; no reliable D call. Germline-derived CDR1 and CDR2 are SGHNT and YYREEE (reference sequence). This CDR3 is 13 amino acids long. V lost 0 bases to trimming and J lost 2 bases, with 5 bases between them. CDR3 in DNA: TGTGCCAGCAGCTTGGGACAACAAGAGACCCAGTACTTC. It encodes CASSLGQQETQYF.

V is TRBV30 and J is TRBJ1-1; D is perhaps TRBD1 (5 bases). The ends were cut back, 0 bases at V and 8 bases at J, with 7 bases in the middle. Germline assignment: CDR1 GTSNPN and CDR2 SVGIG (reference sequence). This CDR3 is 11 amino acids long. The CDR3 DNA is TGTGCCTGGAGTGTGGGGGGAGAAGCTTTCTTT. It codes for CAWSVGGEAFF.

V usage is TRBV5-5 and J usage is TRBJ2-3; a possible D gene is TRBD1 (5 bases). V gave up 2 bases and J gave up 1 base, with 17 bases separating them. Germline V gene data show CDR1 as SGHKS and CDR2 as YYEKEE (reference sequence). The CDR3 covers 17 residues. The CDR3 DNA reads as TGTGCCAGCAGCTTTTTTCTTTTAGGACACCGCACAGATACGCAGTATTTT. Residues: CASSFFLLGHRTDTQYF.

The chain is built from TRBV5-5 and TRBJ2-1; 11 bases match TRBD2. The CDR3 runs to 14 residues. The germline CDR1 and CDR2 sequences are SGHKS and YYEKEE (reference sequence). Germline trimming cut 4 bases from V and 7 bases from J; bases unmatched to any gene: 4. The DNA for the CDR3 is TGTGCCAGCAGCCATAGCGGGAGGGGGAATGAGCAGTTCTTC. Protein: CASSHSGRGNEQFF.

The rearrangement links TRBV4-2 to TRBJ2-1, with TRBD2 matching 9 bases. The CDR3 runs to 17 residues. Germline assignment: CDR1 LGHNA and CDR2 YNFKEQ. V shed 0 bases, J shed 5 bases, and the junction held 8 bases outside the gene matches. CDR3: CASSQELTSGFNNEQFF. As DNA, the CDR3 is TGTGCCAGCAGCCAAGAGTTAACTAGCGGGTTTAACAATGAGCAGTTCTTC.

The chain uses TRBV6-1 and TRBJ1-4, with D unresolved. The germline V gene encodes CDR1 MNHNS and CDR2 SASEGT. V was shortened by 2 bases and J by 8 bases, with 18 bases between the two germline ends. The CDR3 consists of 16 residues. This chain's CDR3 is CASSERGRPYWEKLFF. The CDR3 DNA sequence: TGTGCCAGCAGTGAAAGAGGCCGACCCTATTGGGAAAAACTGTTTTTT.

J is TRBJ2-3 and V is TRBV28; 9 nucleotides line up with TRBD1. The CDR3 is 14 amino acids. V shed 6 bases and J 2 bases; nucleotides not matched to a gene: 3. Per germline, CDR1 MDHEN and CDR2 SYDVKM. The CDR3 protein is CASRTGGYTDTQYF. The CDR3 coding sequence is TGTGCCAGCAGGACAGGGGGATACACAGATACGCAGTATTTT.

The J gene is TRBJ2-3, the V gene TRBV4-1; 7 bases are a match to TRBD2. Germline V gene data show CDR1 as MGHRA and CDR2 as YSYEKL. The CDR3 is 17 residues long. Trimming removed 4 bases from V and 1 base from J; junction bases left unmatched: 11. CDR3 coding DNA: TGCGCCAGCAGCCGAGCCGGCGGGCTAGCGGGCACAGATACGCAGTATTTT. Its translation: CASSRAGGLAGTDTQYF.